The clone carrying this T cell receptor beta chain has only a few counts. Its specificity is not known. The data belong to a study of naive and memory T cell subsets. Study-wide results and caveats: Naive repertoires, especially CD8, held a few larger clonotypes, possibly memory cells re-expressing CD45RA.

The beta constant-region primer was an equimolar mix of two oligonucleotides covering TRBC1 and TRBC2. Ligated cDNA was amplified by four rounds of PCR with nested alpha and beta constant-region primers and SP2. MiXCR, run by TCRdb on the UMI-ligation and nested PCR reads, gives a single entry per CDR3 protein. The data hold roughly 83,000 distinct CDR3 sequences, with about 11% observed a single time. Cells stained for CD3, CD4, CD8, CD45RA and CD27 were sorted into four subsets. Trimming removed 6 bases from V and 2 bases from J; junction bases left unmatched: 6. The CDR3 has 15 amino acids. This receptor was identified in a human donor in good health. The specimen was naive CD4+ T cells from blood. V and J are TRBV12-3 or TRBV12-4 and TRBJ2-1, with 8 bases that match TRBD1. CDR3 DNA sequence: TGTGCCAGCAGCCCCGACAGGGGACCCTACAATGAGCAGTTCTTC. Translating gives CASSPDRGPYNEQFF.